The 9 T cell receptor beta chains in this list originate from one sample, sequenced in a study of blood T cells in healthy people across ages. A sample-barcoded 5' primer and a J-beta primer mix were used in a second PCR of roughly 6 to 12 cycles. TCRdb re-analysed the 5' RACE reads in MiXCR, keeping a single row per CDR3 protein. The table lists 850,000 to 1,000,000 distinct CDR3 sequences, roughly 51% of them singletons. The specimen was blood. The receptors come from a woman aged 55 to 70 in good health.

This clonotype was counted at least ten times. The rearrangement links TRBV28 to TRBJ2-4; the match to TRBD1 covers 8 bases. CDR1 and CDR2 from the germline V gene are MDHEN and SYDVKM. V lost 3 bases, J lost 8 bases, and 9 bases stayed unmatched. The CDR3 has 15 residues. DNA of the CDR3: TGTGCCAGCAGTTTTAGTGCAGGGGGCAGAGACATTCAGTACTTC. This translates into CASSFSAGGRDIQYF.

This chain connects TRBV5-1 to TRBJ1-2; D gene uncertain. This CDR3 spans 16 amino acids. Germline lookup yields CDR1 SGHRS and CDR2 YFSETQ. Trimming stripped 2 bases from V and 0 bases from J, with 14 bases between. The CDR3 DNA is TGCGCCAGCAGCTTTGGAAGAGGCAGTACTAACTATGGCTACACCTTC. The encoded protein is CASSFGRGSTNYGYTF. The full variable domain, with the rest looked up from reference TRBV5-1 and TRBJ1-2, is KAGVTQTPRYLIKTRGQQVTLSCSPISGHRSVSWYQQTPGQGLQFLFEYFSETQRNKGNFPGRFSGRQFSNSRSEMNVSTLELGDSALYLCASSFGRGSTNYGYTFGSGTRLTVV.

This clonotype was recorded many times. This chain uses TRBV4-1 with TRBJ2-3; D tentatively fits TRBD1 or TRBD2 (5 bases each). This CDR3 comprises 16 residues. CDR1 and CDR2 (germline): MGHRA, YSYEKL. V lost 0 bases, J lost 9 bases, and 19 bases lay in between. CDR3: CASSQDRGEHPGTQYF. In DNA, the CDR3 is TGCGCCAGCAGCCAAGATCGAGGGGAACATCCGGGGACGCAGTATTTT.

This chain connects TRBV20-1 to TRBJ2-7; 13 bases align to TRBD2. The CDR3 is 17 amino acids. Germline CDR1 is DFQATT and CDR2 is SNEGSKA (reference sequence). Germline trimming cut 5 bases from V and 0 bases from J; bases unmatched to any gene: 10. The CDR3 loop reads CSAVRLAGGPFSYEQYF. CDR3 bases: TGCAGTGCTGTCCGACTAGCGGGAGGCCCTTTCTCCTACGAGCAGTACTTC.

This chain links TRBV28 with TRBJ1-2; TRBD1 matches at 8 bases. Trimming at V came to 6 bases and at J to 7 bases, leaving 10 bases not matched to a gene. This CDR3 has 14 amino acids. Germline V CDR1 and CDR2: MDHEN, SYDVKM. The CDR3 region has the DNA TGTGCCAGCAGACGGACAGGGATAAAGTCTGGCTACACCTTC. It is translated as CASRRTGIKSGYTF.

This clonotype was counted only a few times. The chain employs TRBV29-1 and TRBJ2-5, with no clear D. The length of the CDR3 is 12 residues. Germline V gene lookup returns CDR1 SQVTM and CDR2 ANQGSEA. Trimming took off 6 bases at V and 0 bases at J, with 8 bases between the two ends. CDR3 sequence reads: CSVRRNQETQYF. For the CDR3, the DNA is TGCAGCGTGCGGCGAAACCAAGAGACCCAGTACTTC.

This chain links TRBV2 with TRBJ2-4; 8 bases fit TRBD1. Germline V gene data show CDR1 as SNHLY and CDR2 as FYNNEI. V lost 6 bases, J lost 13 bases, and 14 bases stayed unmatched. This CDR3 comprises 14 residues. CDR3 DNA sequence: TGTGCCAGCAGACTGGGACAGGAGGGCGGTGAGCAGTACTTC. Translated: CASRLGQEGGEQYF.

The V gene is TRBV24-1, the J gene TRBJ2-1; D not certain. The CDR3 covers 14 residues. With 5 bases removed from V and 12 bases from J, the gap between germline ends came to 19 bases. Germline V gives CDR1 KGHDR, CDR2 SFDVKD. CDR3 loop: CATSGGTTSGGQFF. The CDR3 bases are TGTGCCACCAGTGGAGGCACTACCTCGGGTGGGCAGTTCTTC.

This chain uses TRBV7-2 with TRBJ2-4, with 11 bases aligning to TRBD2. The closer fit of TRBJ2-7 to the DNA end suggests the J call may be wrong. From germline, CDR1 is SGHTA and CDR2 FQGNSA. The CDR3 has 16 amino acids. The CDR3 sequence: CASSLTSGSGGYEQYF. The DNA of the CDR3 is TGTGCCAGCAGCTTAACTAGCGGGAGTGGAGGCTACGAGCAGTACTTC.